This T cell receptor beta chain was recorded in a study of T cell responses to AZD1222 COVID-19 vaccine. This CDR3 region has 17 residues. Trimming pared 3 bases from V and 3 bases from J, leaving 17 bases between. Germline CDR1 SEHNR, CDR2 FQNEAQ (reference sequence). The method was immunoSEQ multiplex PCR; TCRdb's version includes in-frame clones alone and lacks a portion of them. The sample consists of 150,000 to 200,000 clones, 90% to 95% of them appearing once. The starting material was peripheral blood, obtained 28 days after the second AZD1222 dose. The gene calls are TRBV7-9 and TRBJ2-2, with D possibly being TRBD2 (5 bases). The receptor comes from an adult who received the AZD1222 COVID-19 vaccine. Here the CDR3 DNA reads TGTGCCAGCAGCTTCCCAACCCGGGGAGCGGACACCGGGGAGCTGTTTTTT. Its translation is CASSFPTRGADTGELFF.